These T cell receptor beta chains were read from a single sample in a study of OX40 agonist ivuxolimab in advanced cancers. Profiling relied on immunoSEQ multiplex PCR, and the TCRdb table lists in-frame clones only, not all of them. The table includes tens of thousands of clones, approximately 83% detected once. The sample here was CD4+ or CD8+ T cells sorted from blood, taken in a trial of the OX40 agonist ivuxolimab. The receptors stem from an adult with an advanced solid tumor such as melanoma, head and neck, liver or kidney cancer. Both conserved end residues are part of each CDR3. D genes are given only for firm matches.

cdr3_aa: CASSLGGGGPSLMETQYF
cdr3_nt: TGTGCCAGCAGCTTAGGTGGCGGGGGGCCATCCCTGATGGAGACCCAGTACTTC
j_call: TRBJ2-5
d_call: TRBD2
v_call: TRBV7-6

cdr3_aa: CASSLLSSGPYEQYF
cdr3_nt: TGTGCCAGCAGCTTACTGTCTAGCGGGCCCTACGAGCAGTACTTC
j_call: TRBJ2-7
d_call: TRBD2
v_call: TRBV7-6

cdr3_aa: CSVGLDVGSTEAFF
cdr3_nt: TGCAGCGTCGGTCTCGACGTAGGTAGCACTGAAGCTTTCTTT
j_call: TRBJ1-1
d_call: -
v_call: TRBV29-1

cdr3_aa: CASSYSGRLGYTF
cdr3_nt: TGTGCCAGCAGTTACTCTGGCAGGCTCGGCTACACCTTC
j_call: TRBJ1-2
d_call: -
v_call: TRBV6-5

cdr3_aa: CASIRDFSGNTIYF
cdr3_nt: TGTGCCAGCATTCGGGACTTCTCTGGAAACACCATATATTTT
j_call: TRBJ1-3
d_call: -
v_call: TRBV6-1

cdr3_aa: CASRSGPYGYTF
cdr3_nt: TGTGCCAGCCGGAGCGGCCCCTATGGCTACACCTTC
j_call: TRBJ1-2
d_call: -
v_call: TRBV2

cdr3_aa: CASSYSRGPGEKLFF
cdr3_nt: TGTGCCAGCAGTTACTCGAGGGGGCCGGGGGAAAAACTGTTTTTT
j_call: TRBJ1-4
d_call: TRBD1
v_call: TRBV6-5

cdr3_aa: CASSFGPRDPEREKLFF
cdr3_nt: TGTGCCAGCAGTTTTGGGCCCCGGGACCCCGAAAGAGAAAAACTGTTTTTT
j_call: TRBJ1-4
d_call: -
v_call: TRBV28

cdr3_aa: CASGIPTGQGGGSYEQYF
cdr3_nt: TGTGCCAGCGGAATCCCAACAGGACAGGGAGGAGGTTCCTACGAGCAGTACTTC
j_call: TRBJ2-7
d_call: TRBD1
v_call: TRBV28

cdr3_aa: CSVGGENEQFF
cdr3_nt: TGCAGCGTTGGGGGTGAAAATGAGCAGTTCTTC
j_call: TRBJ2-1
d_call: -
v_call: TRBV29-1

cdr3_aa: CASTPSGPGTGEQYF
cdr3_nt: TGTGCCAGCACCCCAAGTGGACCGGGAACCGGCGAGCAGTACTTC
j_call: TRBJ2-7
d_call: -
v_call: TRBV7-9

cdr3_aa: CASSWGTANQPQHF
cdr3_nt: TGTGCCAGCAGCTGGGGGACGGCAAATCAGCCCCAGCATTTT
j_call: TRBJ1-5
d_call: -
v_call: TRBV5-5

cdr3_aa: CASLHPLGRGYGYTF
cdr3_nt: TGTGCCAGTCTCCACCCGCTCGGCAGGGGCTATGGCTACACCTTC
j_call: TRBJ1-2
d_call: -
v_call: TRBV19

cdr3_aa: CASSPGNSPLHF
cdr3_nt: TGTGCCAGCAGCCCAGGAAATTCACCCCTCCACTTT
j_call: TRBJ1-6
d_call: -
v_call: TRBV27

cdr3_aa: CASSSGGEETQYF
cdr3_nt: TGTGCCAGCAGCTCCGGGGGGGAAGAGACCCAGTACTTC
j_call: TRBJ2-5
d_call: TRBD2
v_call: TRBV7-2

cdr3_aa: CAYGAGNTIYF
cdr3_nt: TGTGCCTACGGGGCTGGAAACACCATATATTTT
j_call: TRBJ1-3
d_call: -
v_call: TRBV30

cdr3_aa: CASFPGTGTYGYTF
cdr3_nt: TGTGCCAGCTTTCCCGGGACAGGGACCTATGGCTACACCTTC
j_call: TRBJ1-2
d_call: TRBD1
v_call: TRBV6-4